Included here is one T cell receptor (beta chain) sequence, with context. As yet, its antigen is unknown. TCRdb reanalysed the 5' RACE reads using MiXCR and keeps one entry per CDR3 protein. This sample has 300,000 or so distinct CDR3 sequences, with around 7% found just once. This record belongs to a study of T cells after yellow fever vaccination. Germline loops: CDR1 MNHEY, CDR2 SVGEGT. The V gene lost 8 bases and the J gene lost 0 bases, with 11 bases spanning the gap. The CDR3 spans 13 residues. Study results and limitations: Booster sampling recovered most clones from primary vaccination (about 97% CD4, 80% to 90% CD8).

The source was PBMCs, collected about 41 days after the first yellow fever vaccination. The sequence came from a man between 18 and 35 years old who received the YFV17D yellow fever vaccine. V gene TRBV6-2 or TRBV6-3 combines with J gene TRBJ2-7; D not resolved. CDR3 region: CASRTASSYEQYF. CDR3 nucleotides: TGTGCCAGCCGGACGGCTAGCTCCTACGAGCAGTACTTC.